In its sample, the clone carrying this T cell receptor (beta chain) was seen a few times. The sample belongs to a study of sequential checkpoint blockade in melanoma. Overall study context: Arm A got nivolumab then ipilimumab; arm B the reverse, 1:1.

Data came from immunoSEQ multiplex PCR; TCRdb stores just in-frame clones and leaves some out. Of about 6,100 clones in the sample, about 19% were seen once. Treatment defined: randomized to nivolumab then ipilimumab (arm A) or the reverse (arm B). J gave up 5 bases and V 1 base, and 9 bases lay outside the gene matches. CDR1 SQVTM and CDR2 ANQGSEA come from the germline V gene. This CDR3 contains 15 residues. The TCR originated in a human donor with melanoma. The chain joins TRBV29-1 to TRBJ2-5; 8 bases are a match to TRBD1. Sequenced here: tumor tissue (inferred from file names), sampled from a patient given nivolumab and ipilimumab in sequence. The CDR3 protein is CSVEADQGARETQYF. The DNA of the CDR3 is TGCAGCGTTGAAGCGGACCAGGGGGCTAGGGAGACCCAGTACTTC.